This is a list of T cell receptor beta chains from one sample in a study of glioma-infiltrating T cells. TCRdb used MiXCR to reprocess the multiplex PCR reads, holding one entry per CDR3 protein. In the table there are 300,000 to 450,000 distinct CDR3 sequences, 35% to 45% of which are singletons. Sequencing was done on a sample of glioma tissue, nonneoplastic brain tissue, or PBMCs (not recorded which). The origin of the receptors is a human donor with low-grade glioma or glioblastoma, undergoing nonglioma brain surgery, or in good health (not recorded which). CDR3s include the opening cysteine and the closing phenylalanine or tryptophan. A D gene is named only where the DNA matches it firmly. Clone size is stated in some rows and not others, as once, few, many or a class when expanded.

TRBV20-1	17	.	.	TRBJ2-1	TGCAGTGCTAGAGATCGCTGGCGGAAGAAACTCTACAATGAGCAGTTCTTC	CSARDRWRKKLYNEQFF
TRBV6-1	14	.	.	TRBJ2-1	TGTGCCAGCAGTACAGACAGCACCTACAATGAGCAGTTCTTC	CASSTDSTYNEQFF
TRBV2	16	once	.	TRBJ1-5	TGTGCCAGCACCTTCAACGGGTTCTATAGCAATCAGCCCCAGCATTTT	CASTFNGFYSNQPQHF
TRBV7-2	13	few	.	TRBJ2-7	TGTGCCAGCAGCTCCCAGGGAGGCGGCGAGCAGTACTTC	CASSSQGGGEQYF
TRBV28	14	.	.	TRBJ1-5	TGTGCCAGCAGTTTCGGGGAAAGGGATCAGCCCCAGCATTTT	CASSFGERDQPQHF
TRBV10-3	12	.	TRBD1	TRBJ2-7	TGTGCCATCAGTCGGACAGGGAGGGAGCAGTACTTC	CAISRTGREQYF
TRBV5-4	13	.	TRBD1	TRBJ2-1	TGTGCCAGCAGCCGACAGGGACCCTTGGAGCAGTTCTTC	CASSRQGPLEQFF
TRBV28	16	few	TRBD2	TRBJ2-1	TGTGCCAGCAGTGGTCTTGGGCTAGCGGTCAAGAATGAGCAGTTCTTC	CASSGLGLAVKNEQFF
TRBV19	12	few	TRBD1	TRBJ1-1	TGTGCCAGTGAGGGACAGGCCCCTGAAGCTTTCTTT	CASEGQAPEAFF
TRBV2	15	few	TRBD1	TRBJ1-5	TGTGCCAGTAAGGACAGGGGCCTTAGCAATCAGCCCCAGCATTTT	CASKDRGLSNQPQHF
TRBV27	13	many	.	TRBJ1-1	TGTGCCAGCAGTTTCGGGGGTGGCACTGAAGCTTTCTTT	CASSFGGGTEAFF
TRBV10-3	15	few	TRBD1	TRBJ1-1	TGTGCCATCAGTGAGCCTACAGGGGGGGGCACTGAAGCTTTCTTT	CAISEPTGGGTEAFF
TRBV20-1	14	many	.	TRBJ1-1	TGCAGTGCTAGAGCTACAGGGCAAGGAACTGAAGCTTTCTTT	CSARATGQGTEAFF
TRBV6-6	14	few	.	TRBJ2-7	TGTGCCATCAGTGAGCCCCGGATAACCTACGAGCAGTACTTC	CAISEPRITYEQYF
TRBV20-1	15	.	TRBD1	TRBJ1-5	TGCGGTGCTAGAGATCGACAGGGTGGCAATCAGCCCCGGCATTTT	CGARDRQGGNQPRHF
TRBV28	15	few	TRBD1	TRBJ1-3	TGTGCCAGCAGTACAGGGGGCTTCGCTGGAAACACCATATATTTT	CASSTGGFAGNTIYF
TRBV18	14	.	TRBD1	TRBJ2-7	TGTGCCAGCTCACCAGGGACAGGGTTCAACGAGCAGTACTTC	CASSPGTGFNEQYF
TRBV27	14	.	.	TRBJ2-1	TGTGCCAGCAGCGTAGAAGGGGGAGTGGATGAGCAGTTCTTC	CASSVEGGVDEQFF
TRBV20-1	15	many	TRBD1	TRBJ1-2	TGCAGTGCTAGGCAAATGGACAGGGGGAGCGGGGGCTACACCTTC	CSARQMDRGSGGYTF
TRBV19	16	few	.	TRBJ2-3	TGTGCCAGTAGTAGGACAGGGCGCGGGGGTGCGGATACGCAGTATTTT	CASSRTGRGGADTQYF
TRBV7-2	16	.	TRBD1	TRBJ2-7	TGTGCCAGCAGCCTAAAGGGGGACAGAGGCCTCTACGAGCAGTACTTC	CASSLKGDRGLYEQYF
TRBV5-1	15	.	.	TRBJ1-1	TGCGCCAGCAGCAATCCCGGGACACGGAACACTGAAGCTTTCTTT	CASSNPGTRNTEAFF
TRBV7-3	15	.	TRBD1	TRBJ2-7	TGTGCCAGCAGCCCCAGGGGACAGGGCCGTCTGGAGCAGTACTTC	CASSPRGQGRLEQYF
TRBV18	16	once	TRBD2	TRBJ2-7	TGTGCCAGCTCACAAAGACTAGCGGGAGACGCGGGCGAGCAGTACTTC	CASSQRLAGDAGEQYF
TRBV5-1	13	few	.	TRBJ1-1	TGCGCCAGCAGCTTGAAGGACTACACTGAAGCTTTCTTT	CASSLKDYTEAFF
TRBV7-2	14	few	TRBD1	TRBJ2-7	TGTGCCAGCAGCTACCCGGACAGGGGAAACGAGCAGTACTTC	CASSYPDRGNEQYF
TRBV5-1	15	.	.	TRBJ2-3	TGCGCCAGCATCTTTAGCGATCCTAGCACAGATACGCAGTATTTT	CASIFSDPSTDTQYF
TRBV2	14	once	.	TRBJ2-5	TGTGCCATCACAGGGAGGCTTACTCCAGAGACCCAGTACTTC	CAITGRLTPETQYF
TRBV6-5	14	many	.	TRBJ2-3	TGTGCCAGCAGTTACCGGCGGGACACAGATACGCAGTATTTT	CASSYRRDTDTQYF
TRBV12-3/TRBV12-4	14	.	.	TRBJ1-1	TGTGCCAGCAGCCACAGAAATACTCTCACTGAAGCTTTCTTT	CASSHRNTLTEAFF
TRBV4-2	13	.	.	TRBJ1-2	TGTGCCAGCAGCCAAGATGGAGTGTATGGCTACACCTTC	CASSQDGVYGYTF
TRBV28	12	few	.	TRBJ2-1	TGTGCCAGCAGCCAAAACTCCAATGAGCAGTTCTTC	CASSQNSNEQFF
TRBV6-1	15	few	.	TRBJ1-5	TGTGCCAGCAGTGCCAGGGGTTGGAGCAATCAGCCCCAGCATTTT	CASSARGWSNQPQHF
TRBV20-1	15	.	TRBD2	TRBJ2-7	TGCAGTGCTTCCAAGACTAGCGGGAGTTGGTACGAGCAGTACTTC	CSASKTSGSWYEQYF
TRBV7-2	13	few	.	TRBJ1-1	TGTGCCAGCAGCCCGGGACGTAGCACTGAAGCTTTCTTT	CASSPGRSTEAFF
TRBV5-1	16	.	.	TRBJ2-1	TGCGCCAGCAGCCCCCCCACAGGCTCGTCGTACAATGAGCAGTTCTTC	CASSPPTGSSYNEQFF
TRBV5-5	15	.	.	TRBJ1-2	TGCGCCAGCAGCTTGGAACATCCCGCTAACTATGGCTACACCTTC	CASSLEHPANYGYTF
TRBV20-1	15	.	.	TRBJ1-2	TGCAGTACTAGAGATTCGAACAGGGATTACTATGGCTACACCTTC	CSTRDSNRDYYGYTF
TRBV20-1	14	.	.	TRBJ2-1	TGCAGTGCTAGTGCGGGATCCCTCTACAATGAGCAGCTCTTC	CSASAGSLYNEQLF
TRBV20-1	13	few	.	TRBJ1-5	TGCAGTGCTAGAGAAGTCCGCGATCAGCCCCAGCATTTT	CSAREVRDQPQHF
TRBV7-2	15	.	TRBD1	TRBJ1-4	TGTGCCAGCAGCACCCGACAGGGGATTAATGAAAAACTGTTTTTT	CASSTRQGINEKLFF
TRBV5-4	17	few	TRBD2	TRBJ2-1	TGTGCCAGCAGCCATGGGACTAGCGGGATCCTCTACAATGAGCAGTTCTTC	CASSHGTSGILYNEQFF
TRBV28	14	many	TRBD1	TRBJ2-1	TGTGCCAGCAGTTGGGACAGCCCCTACAATGAGCAGTTCTTC	CASSWDSPYNEQFF
TRBV25-1	15	once	.	TRBJ1-4	TGTGCCAGCAGTCCCGAACATACAGAGTTTGAAAAACTGTTTTTT	CASSPEHTEFEKLFF